This TCR beta chain came from a study of blood T cell repertoires in COVID-19. Overall study context: Whether acute or convalescent, the COVID-19 samples came from the United States, Italy and Spain. The cDNA or gDNA used as material had been derived from T cells, B-cell-depleted T cells, or PBMCs.

In the authors' workflow: For nucleated cells, counts were estimated from reference gene primer amplification. Using immunoSEQ multiplex PCR, the repertoire was profiled, and TCRdb retains in-frame clones only, with some absent. Clone size and the V and J calls come from that table; the DNA yielded D and trimming. The data contain 200,000 to 300,000 clones, around 80% of them singletons. Germline CDR1 SSHAT, CDR2 FNYEAQ (reference sequence). The CDR3 totals 16 residues. Notes on this clone: A junction end diverges from the germline sequence, so it may reflect a read error.

The receptor was derived from a man between 35 and 55 years old who had recovered from COVID-19. The specimen sequenced was peripheral blood. The chain is built from TRBV7-7 and TRBJ2-2; 8 nucleotides agree with TRBD1. In DNA, the CDR3 is TGTGCTAGCAGCTTGGGGACAGGCTGGATGGCCGGGGAGCTGTTTTTT. As protein: CASSLGTGWMAGELFF.